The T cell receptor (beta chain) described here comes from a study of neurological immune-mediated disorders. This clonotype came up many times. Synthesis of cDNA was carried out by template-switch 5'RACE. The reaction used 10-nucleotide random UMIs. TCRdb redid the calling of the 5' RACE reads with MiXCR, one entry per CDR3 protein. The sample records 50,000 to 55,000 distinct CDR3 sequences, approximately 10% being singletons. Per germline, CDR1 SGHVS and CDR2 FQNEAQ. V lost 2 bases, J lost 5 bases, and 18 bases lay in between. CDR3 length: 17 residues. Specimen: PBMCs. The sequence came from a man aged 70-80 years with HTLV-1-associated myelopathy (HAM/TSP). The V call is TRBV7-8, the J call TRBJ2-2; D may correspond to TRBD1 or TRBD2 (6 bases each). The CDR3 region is CASSLRGGRGETGELFF. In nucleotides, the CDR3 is TGTGCCAGCAGCTTAAGGGGCGGAAGGGGGGAGACCGGGGAGCTGTTTTTT.